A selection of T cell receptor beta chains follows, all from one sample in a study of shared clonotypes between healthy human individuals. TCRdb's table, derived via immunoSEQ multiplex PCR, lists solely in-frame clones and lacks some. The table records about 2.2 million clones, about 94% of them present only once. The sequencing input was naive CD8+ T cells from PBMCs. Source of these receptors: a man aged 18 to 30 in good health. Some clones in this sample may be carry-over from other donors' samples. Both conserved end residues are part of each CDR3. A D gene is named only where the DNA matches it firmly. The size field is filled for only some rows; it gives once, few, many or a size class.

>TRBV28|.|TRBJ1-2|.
TGTGCCATCAGGGGAAGTGGGGACTATGGCTACACCTTC
CAIRGSGDYGYTF
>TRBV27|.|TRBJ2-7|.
TGTGCCAGCAGTTCTCGAGCGGATTTCTACGAGCAGTACTTC
CASSSRADFYEQYF
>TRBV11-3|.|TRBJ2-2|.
TGTGCCAGCAGCTTCCAGCAGACCGGGGAGCTGTTTTTT
CASSFQQTGELFF
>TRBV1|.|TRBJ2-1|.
TGCACCAGCAGCCAAACCGGCGGTTCGGGACAGGAGTACAATGAGCAGTTCTTC
CTSSQTGGSGQEYNEQFF
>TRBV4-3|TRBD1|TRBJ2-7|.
TGCGCCAGCAGCCAAGATGGCCAGGGGGCGGGCGAGCAGTACTTC
CASSQDGQGAGEQYF
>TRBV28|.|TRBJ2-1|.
TGTGCCAGCAGTCTCCGGAGGCCCAAGCACAATGAGCAGTTCTTC
CASSLRRPKHNEQFF
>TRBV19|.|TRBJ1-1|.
TGTGCCAGTAGTATTGACAGTTGGAACACTGAAGCTTTCTTT
CASSIDSWNTEAFF
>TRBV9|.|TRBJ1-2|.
TGTGCCAGCAGCGAGGGGGAGTACTTCTATGGCTACACCTTC
CASSEGEYFYGYTF
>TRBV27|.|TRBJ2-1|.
TGTGCCAGCAGTTTATTCGCGATGAGCTCCTACAATGAGCAGTTCTTC
CASSLFAMSSYNEQFF
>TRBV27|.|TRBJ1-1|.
TGTGCCAGCAGTTTACTTCTGAACACTGAAGCTTTCTTT
CASSLLLNTEAFF
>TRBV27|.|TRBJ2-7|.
TGTGCCAGCAGTTTTTTGGGTGGGTCCGAGCAGTACTTC
CASSFLGGSEQYF
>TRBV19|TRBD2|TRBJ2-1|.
TGTGCCAGTAGTATTTCCGGACTAGCGGTCTACAATGAGCAGTTCTTC
CASSISGLAVYNEQFF
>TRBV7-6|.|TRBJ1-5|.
TGTGCCAGCAGCACGGTCGGTCAGCCCCAGCATTTT
CASSTVGQPQHF
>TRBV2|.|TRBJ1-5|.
TGTGCCAGCAGCGTCGGGATCAATCAGCCCCAGCATTTT
CASSVGINQPQHF
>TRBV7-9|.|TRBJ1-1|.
TGTGCCAGCAGCTCGCCCGATCACACTGAAGCTTTCTTT
CASSSPDHTEAFF
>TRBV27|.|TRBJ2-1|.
TGTGCCAGCAGTTTAAAGTCCCCCTTTGGCGGGATCTCCTACAATGAGCAGTTCTTC
CASSLKSPFGGISYNEQFF
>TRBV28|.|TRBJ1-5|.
TGTGCCAGCAGTTTTTTTCCCGGGACGGGGGACAATCAGCCCCAGCATTTT
CASSFFPGTGDNQPQHF
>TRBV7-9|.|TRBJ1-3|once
TGTGCCAGCACCACGGGGGGGACCTCTGGAAACACCATATATTTT
CASTTGGTSGNTIYF
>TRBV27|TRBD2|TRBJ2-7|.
TGTGCCACCACTAGCGCCCTCTACGAGCAGTACTTC
CATTSALYEQYF
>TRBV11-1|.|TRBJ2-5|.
TGTGCCAGCAGCTACCAAGGGACCTACCCCGAGGAGACCCAGTACTTC
CASSYQGTYPEETQYF
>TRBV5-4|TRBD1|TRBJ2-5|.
TGTGCCAGCAGCTCGAAAACCGGGACAGGGGCACGGGAGACCCAGTACTTC
CASSSKTGTGARETQYF
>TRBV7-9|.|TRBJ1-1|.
TGTGCCAGCAGCTTAGCTTTAGGAGTTGAAGCTTTCTTT
CASSLALGVEAFF
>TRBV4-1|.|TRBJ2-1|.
TGCGCCAGCAGCCAAACCACTTACAATGAGCAGTTCTTC
CASSQTTYNEQFF
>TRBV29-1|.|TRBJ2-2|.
TGCAGCGTTGAAGATATGTCCAAGTCCGGGGAGCTGTTTTTT
CSVEDMSKSGELFF
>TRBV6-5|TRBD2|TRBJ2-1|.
TGTGCCAGCAGGCCGGCTAGCGGGAGTAAGACTGAGCAGTTCTTC
CASRPASGSKTEQFF
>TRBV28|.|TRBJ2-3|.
TGTGCCAGCAGTTTATTTTCCGATACGCAGTATTTT
CASSLFSDTQYF
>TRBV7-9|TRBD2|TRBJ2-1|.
TGTGCCAGCAGCTTCGGGGGGTACGAGCAGTTCTTC
CASSFGGYEQFF
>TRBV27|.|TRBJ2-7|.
TGTGCCAGTCGTCCCCGTCGGCTAGCGTTAGACGAGCAGTACTTC
CASRPRRLALDEQYF
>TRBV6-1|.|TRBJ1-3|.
TGTGCCAGCAGTGAATTCCGAGGAACTGGAAACACCATATATTTT
CASSEFRGTGNTIYF
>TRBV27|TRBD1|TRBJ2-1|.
TGTGCCAGCAGTTTGCGGACAGGGGGCTACAATGAGCAGTTCTTC
CASSLRTGGYNEQFF
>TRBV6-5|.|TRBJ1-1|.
TGTGCCAGCAGTTATACTGATCGGGGGACTGAAGCTTTCTTT
CASSYTDRGTEAFF
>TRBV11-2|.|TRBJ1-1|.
TGTGCCAGCAGAGATGGGACCACTGAAGCTTTCTTT
CASRDGTTEAFF
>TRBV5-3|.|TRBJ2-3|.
TGTGCCAGAAGCTTGGTGGGTGTCGAACCGGCCCAGTATTTT
CARSLVGVEPAQYF
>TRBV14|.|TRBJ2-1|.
TGTGCCAGCAGCATGGGACCGTCGGCCACCAATGAGCAGTTCTTC
CASSMGPSATNEQFF
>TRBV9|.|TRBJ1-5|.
TGTGCCAGCAGCGCAGGGTTGGACAATCAGCCCCAGCATTTT
CASSAGLDNQPQHF
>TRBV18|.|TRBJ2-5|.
TGTGCCAGCTCACCTGACAGGCAAGAGACCCAGTACTTC
CASSPDRQETQYF
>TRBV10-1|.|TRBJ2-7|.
TGCGCCAGCAGTCTGGGAAACGAGCAGTACTTC
CASSLGNEQYF
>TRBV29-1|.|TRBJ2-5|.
TGCAGCGTTGAATTAGAACAGTCACAAGAGACCCAGTACTTC
CSVELEQSQETQYF
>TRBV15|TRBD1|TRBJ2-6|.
TGTGCCACCAGCAGAGGGACAGGCGGTTCCTCTGGGGCCAACGTCCTGACTTTC
CATSRGTGGSSGANVLTF
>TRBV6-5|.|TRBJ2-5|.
TGTGCCAGCAATGGGGGAGCTGGAGAGACCCAGTACTTC
CASNGGAGETQYF
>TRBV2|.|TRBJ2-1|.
TGTGCCACCAAAATGACAGATTACAATGAGCAGTTCTTC
CATKMTDYNEQFF
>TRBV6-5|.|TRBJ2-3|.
TGTGCCAGCAGTTATTTATACGGAAATACAGATACGCAGTATTTT
CASSYLYGNTDTQYF
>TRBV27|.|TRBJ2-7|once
TGTGCCAGCAGTTTCCTTCCCCGGCAACAACGCTACGAGCAGTACTTC
CASSFLPRQQRYEQYF
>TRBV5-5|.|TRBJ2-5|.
TGTGCCAGCAGCTTGGGTCCAGGCCTCGAGACCCAGTACTTC
CASSLGPGLETQYF
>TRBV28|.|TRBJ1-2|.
TGTGCCAGCAGTTTTAGGGGGGCAAAGAGCCGGGATGGCTACACCTTC
CASSFRGAKSRDGYTF
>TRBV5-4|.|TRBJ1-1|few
TGTGCCAGCAGCACCCAGTCGGCGGGCACTGAAGCTTTCTTT
CASSTQSAGTEAFF
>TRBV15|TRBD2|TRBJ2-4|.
TGTGCCACCAGCAGAGATAGTGGGACTAGCGGGAGGGCCGATGGCAAAAACATTCAGTACTTC
CATSRDSGTSGRADGKNIQYF
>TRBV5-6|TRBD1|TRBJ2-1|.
TGTGCCAGCACCGACTTTGGGGGACAGGGATCCTACAATGAGCAGTTCTTC
CASTDFGGQGSYNEQFF
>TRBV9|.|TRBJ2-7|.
TGTGCCAGCAGCGTAGCGGGGCGAGAGCAGTACTTC
CASSVAGREQYF
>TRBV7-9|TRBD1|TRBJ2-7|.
TGTGCCAGCTGTGGTGGGGACAGGGGGCCTTACGAGCAGTACTTC
CASCGGDRGPYEQYF
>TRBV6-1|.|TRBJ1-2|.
TGTGCCAGCCTGTGGTATGGCTACACCTTC
CASLWYGYTF
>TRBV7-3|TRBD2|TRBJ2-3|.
TGTGCCAGCAGCTTAATGGGTAGCGGGATGGGTACAGATACGCAGTATTTT
CASSLMGSGMGTDTQYF
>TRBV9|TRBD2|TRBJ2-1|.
TGTGCCAGCAGCGTAGCCCGAGGACTAGCGGGAGACAATGAGCAGTTCTTC
CASSVARGLAGDNEQFF
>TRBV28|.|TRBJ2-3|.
TGTGCCAGCGTCGGTATTAGCACAGATACGCAGTATTTT
CASVGISTDTQYF
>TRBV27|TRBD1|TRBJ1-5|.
TGTGCCAGCAGTTTACGGGGACAGGTAGGAGTTAGCAATCAGCCCCAGCATTTT
CASSLRGQVGVSNQPQHF
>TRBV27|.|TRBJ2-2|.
TGTGCCAGCAGCCAGGACTGGAACACCGGGGAGCTGTTTTTT
CASSQDWNTGELFF
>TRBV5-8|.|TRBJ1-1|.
TGTGCCAGCAGCCCCCTCCCCGGGCTCTTTTTCAATACTGAAGCTTTCTTT
CASSPLPGLFFNTEAFF
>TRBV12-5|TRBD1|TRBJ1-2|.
TGTGCTAGTGGTATGACAGGGTCTTTCGGCTACACCTTC
CASGMTGSFGYTF
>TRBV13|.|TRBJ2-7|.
TGTGCCAGCAGCTCTCCTAGCGTAGACGGGCGCTACGAGCAGTACTTC
CASSSPSVDGRYEQYF
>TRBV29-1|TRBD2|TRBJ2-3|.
TGCAGCGGTGGACTAGCGGCCACAGATACGCAGTATTTT
CSGGLAATDTQYF